Below, 26 T cell receptor beta chains from the same sample are listed, as sequenced in a study of blood T cell repertoires in COVID-19. The protocol was immunoSEQ multiplex PCR, while the TCRdb copy is restricted to in-frame clones and leaves out a portion. Seen here are some 68,000 clones, 90% observed once, and the top ten hold around 0.52%. Sequencing used peripheral blood. The source of these receptors is a man aged 50 to 60 with COVID-19, enrolled during active disease.

The V and J genes are TRBV6-5 and TRBJ1-1; possibly TRBD1 for D (5 bases). Germline V gene data show CDR1 as MNHEY and CDR2 as SVGAGI. The V end lost 0 bases, the J end lost 1 base, and 9 bases lay between the germline ends. The CDR3 has 15 amino acids. CDR3 coding DNA: TGTGCCAGCAGTTACTCGGGGGGTAGGAACACTGAAGCTTTCTTT. Its protein is CASSYSGGRNTEAFF.

This chain uses TRBV7-9 with TRBJ2-7; 11 nucleotides align to TRBD2. Germline V lookup: CDR1 SEHNR, CDR2 FQNEAQ (reference sequence). The V segment lost 0 bases and the J segment 6 bases; nucleotides outside the gene matches: 4. CDR3 length equals 15 residues. As DNA, the CDR3 is TGTGCCAGCAGCTTAGCACTAGCGGGAGCCAGCGAGCAGTACTTC. It encodes CASSLALAGASEQYF.

The rearrangement joins TRBV24-1 to TRBJ2-3, with 10 bases that match TRBD1. Germline V gene sequence: CDR1 KGHDR, CDR2 SFDVKD. The CDR3 has 15 residues. The junction had 7 bases not matched to a gene; V was cut back by 5 bases and J by 6 bases. CDR3: CATSALGTGVDTQYF. CDR3 in DNA: TGTGCCACCAGTGCCCTCGGGACAGGGGTTGATACGCAGTATTTT.

The rearrangement joins TRBV29-1 to TRBJ2-5; D gene uncertain. Germline assignment: CDR1 SQVTM and CDR2 ANQGSEA. The V end was cut by 7 bases, the J end by 5 bases, with 11 bases between. This CDR3 contains 11 residues. CDR3 coding DNA: TGCAGCGCAGCCCCTGAGGAGACCCAGTACTTC. This gives the protein CSAAPEETQYF. Full variable domain (missing parts from reference TRBV29-1 and TRBJ2-5): SAVISQKPSRDICQRGTSLTIQCQVDSQVTMMFWYRQQPGQSLTLIATANQGSEATYESGFVIDKFPISRPNLTFSTLTVSNMSPEDSSIYLCSAAPEETQYFGPGTRLLVL.

The V and J genes are TRBV10-3 and TRBJ2-5; 7 bases map to TRBD2. J was trimmed by 2 bases and V by 3 bases; bases with no gene match: 15. CDR1 ENHRY and CDR2 SYGVKD come from the germline V gene. The CDR3 extends over 18 amino acids. CDR3 amino acids: CAISDPGTPGGPQETQYF. CDR3 coding DNA: TGTGCCATCAGTGACCCCGGTACCCCGGGAGGTCCTCAAGAGACCCAGTACTTC.

This chain connects TRBV11-2 to TRBJ2-7; D might be TRBD1 (6 bases). V dropped 4 bases and J dropped 6 bases, with 13 bases sitting between them. The CDR3 extends over 13 amino acids. CDR1 and CDR2 (germline): SGHAT, FQNNGV. In DNA form, the CDR3 reads TGTGCCAGCAGCTCGCACAGGGATAGCGAGCAGTACTTC. Amino acid sequence: CASSSHRDSEQYF. The whole variable domain, filled in from reference TRBV11-2 and TRBJ2-7, reads EAGVAQSPRYKIIEKRQSVAFWCNPISGHATLYWYQQILGQGPKLLIQFQNNGVVDDSQLPKDRFSAERLKGVDSTLKIQPAKLEDSAVYLCASSSHRDSEQYFGPGTRLTVT.

The chain employs TRBV6-6 and TRBJ1-2, with 11 positions matching TRBD1. CDR1 and CDR2 from the germline V gene are MNHNY and SVGAGI (reference sequence). This CDR3 contains 17 residues. J lost 4 bases, V lost 5 bases, and 12 bases had no gene match. The DNA of the CDR3 is TGTGCCAGCAGTCCCTTTAGGACAGGGGGCGCGAGCTATGGCTACACCTTC. Translation gives CASSPFRTGGASYGYTF.

This rearrangement joins TRBV5-1 to TRBJ1-1, with D hard to call. Trimming removed 4 bases at V and 0 bases at J, with 7 bases between. This CDR3 comprises 13 residues. Germline CDR1 is SGHRS and CDR2 is YFSETQ. CDR3 loop: CASSPRVNTEAFF. The CDR3 region has the DNA TGCGCCAGCAGCCCAAGAGTGAACACTGAAGCTTTCTTT.

The chain has TRBV19 and TRBJ2-7, with TRBD1 matching over 9 bases. CDR1 is LNHDA and CDR2 is SQIVND in the germline V gene (reference sequence). The CDR3 has 14 amino acids. V was pared by 4 bases and J by 0 bases, with 1 base of the junction left unmatched. In nucleotides, the CDR3 is TGTGCCAGTAGTAGACAGGGGGTCTCCTACGAGCAGTACTTC. It specifies CASSRQGVSYEQYF.

The rearrangement uses TRBV9 and TRBJ1-4, with 8 bases fitting TRBD1. Trimming took 4 bases from V and 8 from J; bases not matched to a gene: 10. The CDR3 consists of 15 residues. Germline V lookup: CDR1 SGDLS, CDR2 YYNGEE. In DNA, the CDR3 is TGTGCCAGCAGCTTCACCGGGACAGGTGTGGAAAAACTGTTTTTT. Translated, it gives CASSFTGTGVEKLFF.

The genes are TRBV28 and TRBJ1-2, with 10 nucleotides matching TRBD1. The CDR3 loop spans 15 amino acids. The germline gives CDR1 MDHEN, CDR2 SYDVKM. The V and J ends lost 4 bases and 4 bases, in that order; junction bases with no gene match: 6. The DNA for the CDR3 is TGTGCCAGCAGTTCCCCGGGACAGGGGTTCTATGGCTACACCTTC. It translates to CASSSPGQGFYGYTF.

The chain combines TRBV4-3 with TRBJ2-3; no clear D gene. Germline CDR1 LGHNA, CDR2 YSLEER. Trimming stripped 0 bases from V and 2 bases from J, with 15 bases between. The CDR3 contains 17 residues. CDR3 DNA: TGCGCCAGCAGCCAAGATCATGGTAGCCGATCCACAGATACGCAGTATTTT. This sequence encodes CASSQDHGSRSTDTQYF.

The chain joins TRBV30 to TRBJ2-7; the D gene is possibly TRBD1 (6 bases). The CDR3 length is 11 residues. Germline V CDR1 and CDR2: GTSNPN, SVGIG (reference sequence). Trimming removed 1 base from V and 11 bases from J, with 12 bases in between. The CDR3: CAWSGQGRKYF. In DNA form, the CDR3 reads TGTGCCTGGAGTGGGCAGGGGAGAAAGTACTTC.

This rearrangement joins TRBV6-2 or TRBV6-3 to TRBJ1-2; no definite D call. The CDR3 length is 12 residues. Germline loops: CDR1 MNHEY, CDR2 SVGEGT. Trimming removed 6 bases from V and 4 bases from J, with 9 bases in between. The DNA of the CDR3 is TGTGCCAGCAGCTCCACTAGCTATGGCTACACCTTC. Translation gives CASSSTSYGYTF.

This clone was seen just once. CDR3 nucleotide sequence: TGTGCCAGCAGCCGAGATCTCGTGAAGTTCTTC. This translates into CASSRDLVKFF. The V call is TRBV7-9, the J call TRBJ2-1; D ambiguous. The CDR3 length is 11 residues. V shed 5 bases and J shed 14 bases, with 13 bases lying between them. Germline CDR1 is SEHNR and CDR2 is FQNEAQ (reference sequence).

CDR3 nucleotides: TGTGCCAGCAGCCCCTCGTTTGCGGGAGAAGACGAGCAGTACTTC. It encodes CASSPSFAGEDEQYF. V usage is TRBV7-3 and J usage is TRBJ2-7; 7 bases are shared with TRBD2. The CDR3 is 15 amino acids. Germline trimming cut 5 bases from V and 5 bases from J; bases unmatched to any gene: 12. Germline V CDR1 and CDR2: SGHTA, FQGTGA.

The V call is TRBV28, the J call TRBJ1-4; D perhaps matches TRBD1 (6 bases). Germline V CDR1 and CDR2: MDHEN, SYDVKM. Between the trimmed V and J ends, which lost 6 bases and 8 bases, there was a span of 16 bases. The length of the CDR3 is 14 residues. This chain's CDR3 is CASSTQGLEEKLFF. The CDR3 DNA is TGTGCCAGCAGCACGCAGGGGCTGGAAGAAAAACTGTTTTTT.

The genes are TRBV4-1 and TRBJ2-3, with 7 positions matching TRBD1. Germline-derived CDR1 and CDR2 are MGHRA and YSYEKL. This CDR3 comprises 19 residues. V lost 2 bases to trimming and J lost 1 base; unmatched junction nucleotides: 15. The CDR3 loop reads CASSQSQYKTGTRTDTQYF. In nucleotides, the CDR3 is TGCGCCAGCAGCCAATCACAATATAAGACAGGGACCCGCACAGATACGCAGTATTTT.

The CDR3 loop reads CASSYSFSGNTEAFF. CDR3 nucleotide sequence: TGTGCCAGCAGTTACTCTTTTTCCGGTAACACTGAAGCTTTCTTT. The rearrangement uses TRBV6-5 and TRBJ1-1; no reliable D call. Trimming removed 0 bases from V and 2 bases from J, with 10 bases in between. Germline V lookup: CDR1 MNHEY, CDR2 SVGAGI. This CDR3 has 15 residues.

The chain carries TRBV10-3 and TRBJ2-1; D might be TRBD1 (5 bases). V dropped 0 bases and J dropped 6 bases, with 15 bases sitting between them. The CDR3 consists of 16 residues. Germline values: CDR1 ENHRY, CDR2 SYGVKD. CDR3 protein: CAISESWGLDSNEQFF. The CDR3 nucleotides are TGTGCCATCAGTGAGTCGTGGGGCCTAGACTCCAATGAGCAGTTCTTC.

V and J are TRBV18 and TRBJ1-5; D unresolved. CDR3 size: 14 residues. The germline gives CDR1 KGHSH, CDR2 LQKENI. V was clipped by 3 bases and J by 5 bases, with 11 bases between them. The CDR3 is CASSPGQAYQPQHF. The CDR3 bases are TGTGCCAGCTCACCGGGCCAGGCGTATCAGCCCCAGCATTTT.

This chain joins TRBV7-6 and TRBJ2-3, with a possible D match to TRBD1 (7 bases). The V gene lost 4 bases and the J gene lost 5 bases, with 16 bases spanning the gap. The CDR3 runs 15 residues. Germline CDR1 reads SGHVS; CDR2 reads FNYEAQ. CDR3 protein: CASSSAGGRGDTQYF. The CDR3 bases are TGTGCCAGCAGCTCCGCAGGGGGGCGGGGAGATACGCAGTATTTT. Filled out from reference TRBV7-6 and TRBJ2-3, the complete variable domain reads GAGVSQSPRYKVTKRGQDVALRCDPISGHVSLYWYRQALGQGPEFLTYFNYEAQQDKSGLPNDRFSAERPEGSISTLTIQRTEQRDSAMYRCASSSAGGRGDTQYFGPGTRLTVL.

In regard to this clone: Other DNA sequences in the sample encode the same CDR3. The chain links TRBV6-1 to TRBJ1-2, with a weak D call TRBD1 (5 bases). The CDR3 covers 14 residues. Germline V gives CDR1 MNHNS, CDR2 SASEGT. V was trimmed by 0 bases and J by 5 bases, leaving 10 bases between them. As DNA, the CDR3 is TGTGCCAGCAGTGAAGCCGGAGGGGTATATGGCTACACCTTC. As protein: CASSEAGGVYGYTF.

The rearrangement links TRBV5-1 to TRBJ2-5, with 14 bases aligning to TRBD2. Germline CDR1 SGHRS, CDR2 YFSETQ. This CDR3 has 17 residues. V shed 4 bases, J shed 4 bases, and the junction held 9 bases outside the gene matches. Written as DNA, the CDR3 is TGCGCCAGCAGCCCGGGACTAGCGGGAGCACCAGGAGAGACCCAGTACTTC. Protein product: CASSPGLAGAPGETQYF.

The chain uses TRBV30 and TRBJ1-1, with 7 bases matching TRBD1. This CDR3 spans 13 amino acids. Unmatched junction bases numbered 10, after V lost 8 bases and J lost 4 bases. Germline V gene lookup returns CDR1 GTSNPN and CDR2 SVGIG (reference sequence). As DNA, the CDR3 is TGTGCCAGAATCAGACAGGGAGGCACTGAAGCTTTCTTT. This gives the protein CARIRQGGTEAFF.

The CDR3 reads CASSLEGGLAGREQYF. The CDR3 region has the DNA TGTGCCAGCAGCTTGGAAGGGGGACTAGCGGGACGGGAGCAGTACTTC. This sequence joins TRBV5-4 and TRBJ2-7, with 13 bases lining up with TRBD2. Trimming took 0 bases from V and 7 from J; bases not matched to a gene: 7. The germline V gene encodes CDR1 SGHNT and CDR2 YYREEE (reference sequence). The CDR3 loop spans 16 amino acids.